Sequencing of this TCR beta chain was carried out in a study of radiotherapy plus CTLA-4 blockade in lung cancer. Sequencing was performed with immunoSEQ multiplex PCR; in TCRdb, only in-frame clones are kept and a portion is missing. The repertoire holds roughly 90,000 clones, 78% seen once, with approximately 3.8% in the top ten. V was trimmed by 4 bases and J by 4 bases, leaving 7 bases between them. This CDR3 region has 12 residues. Per germline, CDR1 SEHNR and CDR2 FQNEAQ (reference sequence). The genes are TRBV7-9 and TRBJ2-5; D gene unclear. The TCR originated in a human donor with non-small cell lung cancer who had a partial response to radiotherapy plus ipilimumab. Some clones in this sample may be carry-over from other donors' samples. Sequenced here: peripheral blood, sampled from a patient treated with radiotherapy plus ipilimumab. The CDR3, as DNA: TGTGCCAGCAGCTACAGCCCAGAGACCCAGTACTTC. Protein: CASSYSPETQYF.